This T cell receptor beta chain was found in a study of cytomegalovirus exposure and HLA in healthy donors. Overall study findings and caveats: Association with HLA alleles at 0.05 false discovery rate was found for 16,951 TCR beta sequences in a later analysis. Within an earlier analysis, most TCR beta V segments proved productive either about 90% or about 30% of the time.

The CDR3 spans 13 residues. V was clipped by 4 bases and J by 8 bases, with 11 bases between them. Per germline, CDR1 LGHNA and CDR2 YSLEER. To note about this clone: Its antigen is not identified.

The PCR employed 60 Vbeta primers together with 13 Jbeta primers. Data came from immunoSEQ multiplex PCR; TCRdb stores just in-frame clones and leaves some out. Here the sample spans 150,000 to 200,000 clones, over 80% being singletons. The V call is TRBV4-3, the J call TRBJ1-4, with D perhaps TRBD1 (6 bases). The sequenced sample consisted of PBMCs. The sequence derives from a man aged 40-50 years in good health and CMV-seropositive. The DNA of the CDR3 is TGCGCCAGCAGCCTGAACACAGGGGAAAAACTGTTTTTT. Translating gives CASSLNTGEKLFF.